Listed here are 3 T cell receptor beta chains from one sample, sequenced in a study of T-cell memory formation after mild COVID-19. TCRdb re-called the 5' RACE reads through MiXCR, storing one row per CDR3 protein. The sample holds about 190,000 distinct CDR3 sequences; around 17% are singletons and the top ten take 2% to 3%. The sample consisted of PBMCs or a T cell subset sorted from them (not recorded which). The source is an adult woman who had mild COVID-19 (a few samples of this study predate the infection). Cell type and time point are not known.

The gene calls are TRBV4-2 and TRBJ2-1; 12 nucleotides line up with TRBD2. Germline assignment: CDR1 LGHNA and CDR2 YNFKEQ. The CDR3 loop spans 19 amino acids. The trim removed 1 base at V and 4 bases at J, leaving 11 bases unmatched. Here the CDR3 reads CASSQVSLAGGPGYNEQFF. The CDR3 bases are TGTGCCAGCAGCCAAGTCTCTCTAGCGGGGGGGCCGGGGTACAATGAGCAGTTCTTC.

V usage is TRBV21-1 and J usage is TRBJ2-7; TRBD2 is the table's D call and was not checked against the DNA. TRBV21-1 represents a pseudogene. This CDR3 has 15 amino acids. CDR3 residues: CASSKEGSGTYEQYF. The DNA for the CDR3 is TGTGCCAGCAGCAAAGAGGGTAGCGGGACCTACGAGCAGTACTTC.

The CDR3 protein is CSVALAGVEQYF. The CDR3 coding sequence is TGCAGCGTTGCACTAGCGGGAGTCGAGCAGTACTTC. V gene TRBV29-1 combines with J gene TRBJ2-7; 11 nucleotides match TRBD2. V was clipped by 4 bases and J by 6 bases; unmatched bases: 2. Germline CDR1 and CDR2: SQVTM and ANQGSEA. The CDR3 extends over 12 amino acids.